The 10 T cell receptor beta chains below come from one sample, sequenced in a study of Tregs in tolerant kidney transplant recipients. Using immunoSEQ multiplex PCR, the repertoire was profiled, and TCRdb retains in-frame clones only, with some absent. In the table there are more than 60,000 clones, around 98% of which are singletons. This specimen consisted of CD4+ T cells from blood, obtained before the transplant. These TCRs come from a human donor who received a combined kidney and bone marrow transplant.

The chain is built from TRBV19 and TRBJ2-1; 10 bases fit TRBD2. The CDR3 sequence is 17 residues long. The V and J ends lost 3 bases and 3 bases, in that order; junction bases with no gene match: 8. Germline CDR1 LNHDA, CDR2 SQIVND (reference sequence). The CDR3 reads CASSIFQLAGDYNEQFF. The CDR3, as DNA: TGTGCCAGTAGTATCTTTCAGCTAGCGGGAGACTACAATGAGCAGTTCTTC.

The J gene is TRBJ2-3, the V gene TRBV7-2, with TRBD2 matching over 10 bases. The CDR3 totals 16 residues. CDR1 and CDR2 from the germline V gene are SGHTA and FQGNSA. Trimming at V came to 1 base and at J to 2 bases, leaving 3 bases not matched to a gene. The CDR3, as DNA: TGTGCCAGCAGCTTAGACAGCGGGGGGGTCACAGATACGCAGTATTTT. Protein product: CASSLDSGGVTDTQYF.

The chain has TRBV7-9 and TRBJ1-2, with D perhaps TRBD1 (5 bases). The CDR3 is 13 residues long. Trimming shortened V by 2 bases and J by 6 bases, and 10 bases separated the two germline ends. From germline, CDR1 is SEHNR and CDR2 FQNEAQ (reference sequence). The CDR3 here is CASSLRQSDGYTF. CDR3 in DNA: TGTGCCAGCAGCTTACGACAGAGCGATGGCTACACCTTC.

This chain joins TRBV5-6 and TRBJ2-7; 8 bases line up with TRBD1. The CDR3 covers 15 residues. Germline CDR1 SGHDT, CDR2 YYEEEE. V dropped 4 bases and J dropped 2; count of bases not matched to a gene: 8. The CDR3 is CASSRDAGGTYEQYF. The DNA for the CDR3 is TGTGCCAGCAGCAGGGACGCAGGGGGCACCTACGAGCAGTACTTC.

This sequence joins TRBV19 and TRBJ2-7; TRBD1 matches at 10 bases. Germline V gene data show CDR1 as LNHDA and CDR2 as SQIVND (reference sequence). CDR3 size: 14 residues. V lost 9 bases to trimming and J lost 4 bases; unmatched junction nucleotides: 9. In DNA, the CDR3 is TGTGCCAGCTCACCGGGACAGGGGATATACGAGCAGTACTTC. Translation gives CASSPGQGIYEQYF.

This sequence joins TRBV9 and TRBJ2-1, with 11 bases matching TRBD2. Germline trimming cut 0 bases from V and 8 bases from J; bases unmatched to any gene: 10. The V gene's germline CDR1 is SGDLS and CDR2 YYNGEE. The CDR3 loop spans 17 amino acids. The CDR3 region is CASSVGGSGGAIDEQFF. In DNA form, the CDR3 reads TGTGCCAGCAGCGTAGGGGGTAGCGGGGGGGCCATCGATGAGCAGTTCTTC.

The chain combines TRBV7-2 with TRBJ2-7; 8 positions agree with TRBD1. The CDR3 runs to 17 residues. The germline gives CDR1 SGHTA, CDR2 FQGNSA. The ends lost 5 bases at V and 5 bases at J; junction bases unmatched: 17. CDR3 amino acids: CASSQPLSGQDKNEQYF. Written as DNA, the CDR3 is TGTGCCAGCAGCCAACCGTTATCGGGACAGGATAAGAACGAGCAGTACTTC.

CDR3 DNA: TGTGCCAGCAGAAACAGGGGAGGTGAAAAACTGTTTTTT. Translating it yields CASRNRGGEKLFF. The V gene is TRBV7-2, the J gene TRBJ1-4; 7 nucleotides align to TRBD1. Germline trimming cut 6 bases from V and 7 bases from J; bases unmatched to any gene: 5. Germline loops: CDR1 SGHTA, CDR2 FQGNSA. The CDR3 is 13 residues long.

The chain links TRBV28 to TRBJ2-3; TRBD2 matches at 8 bases. Unmatched junction bases numbered 7, after V lost 3 bases and J lost 5 bases. The CDR3 extends over 15 amino acids. Germline-derived CDR1 and CDR2 are MDHEN and SYDVKM. In nucleotides, the CDR3 is TGTGCCAGCAGTTTTTCGCGGGGGGATGTAGATACGCAGTATTTT. Amino acid sequence: CASSFSRGDVDTQYF.

The chain joins TRBV7-2 to TRBJ2-3; D may be TRBD2 (6 bases). Trimming took off 2 bases at V and 2 bases at J, with 17 bases between the two ends. The CDR3 consists of 17 residues. Germline CDR1 is SGHTA and CDR2 is FQGNSA. This CDR3 is CASSLPSSGRTTDTQYF. The DNA for the CDR3 is TGTGCCAGCAGCTTACCCTCAAGCGGGCGAACCACAGATACGCAGTATTTT.